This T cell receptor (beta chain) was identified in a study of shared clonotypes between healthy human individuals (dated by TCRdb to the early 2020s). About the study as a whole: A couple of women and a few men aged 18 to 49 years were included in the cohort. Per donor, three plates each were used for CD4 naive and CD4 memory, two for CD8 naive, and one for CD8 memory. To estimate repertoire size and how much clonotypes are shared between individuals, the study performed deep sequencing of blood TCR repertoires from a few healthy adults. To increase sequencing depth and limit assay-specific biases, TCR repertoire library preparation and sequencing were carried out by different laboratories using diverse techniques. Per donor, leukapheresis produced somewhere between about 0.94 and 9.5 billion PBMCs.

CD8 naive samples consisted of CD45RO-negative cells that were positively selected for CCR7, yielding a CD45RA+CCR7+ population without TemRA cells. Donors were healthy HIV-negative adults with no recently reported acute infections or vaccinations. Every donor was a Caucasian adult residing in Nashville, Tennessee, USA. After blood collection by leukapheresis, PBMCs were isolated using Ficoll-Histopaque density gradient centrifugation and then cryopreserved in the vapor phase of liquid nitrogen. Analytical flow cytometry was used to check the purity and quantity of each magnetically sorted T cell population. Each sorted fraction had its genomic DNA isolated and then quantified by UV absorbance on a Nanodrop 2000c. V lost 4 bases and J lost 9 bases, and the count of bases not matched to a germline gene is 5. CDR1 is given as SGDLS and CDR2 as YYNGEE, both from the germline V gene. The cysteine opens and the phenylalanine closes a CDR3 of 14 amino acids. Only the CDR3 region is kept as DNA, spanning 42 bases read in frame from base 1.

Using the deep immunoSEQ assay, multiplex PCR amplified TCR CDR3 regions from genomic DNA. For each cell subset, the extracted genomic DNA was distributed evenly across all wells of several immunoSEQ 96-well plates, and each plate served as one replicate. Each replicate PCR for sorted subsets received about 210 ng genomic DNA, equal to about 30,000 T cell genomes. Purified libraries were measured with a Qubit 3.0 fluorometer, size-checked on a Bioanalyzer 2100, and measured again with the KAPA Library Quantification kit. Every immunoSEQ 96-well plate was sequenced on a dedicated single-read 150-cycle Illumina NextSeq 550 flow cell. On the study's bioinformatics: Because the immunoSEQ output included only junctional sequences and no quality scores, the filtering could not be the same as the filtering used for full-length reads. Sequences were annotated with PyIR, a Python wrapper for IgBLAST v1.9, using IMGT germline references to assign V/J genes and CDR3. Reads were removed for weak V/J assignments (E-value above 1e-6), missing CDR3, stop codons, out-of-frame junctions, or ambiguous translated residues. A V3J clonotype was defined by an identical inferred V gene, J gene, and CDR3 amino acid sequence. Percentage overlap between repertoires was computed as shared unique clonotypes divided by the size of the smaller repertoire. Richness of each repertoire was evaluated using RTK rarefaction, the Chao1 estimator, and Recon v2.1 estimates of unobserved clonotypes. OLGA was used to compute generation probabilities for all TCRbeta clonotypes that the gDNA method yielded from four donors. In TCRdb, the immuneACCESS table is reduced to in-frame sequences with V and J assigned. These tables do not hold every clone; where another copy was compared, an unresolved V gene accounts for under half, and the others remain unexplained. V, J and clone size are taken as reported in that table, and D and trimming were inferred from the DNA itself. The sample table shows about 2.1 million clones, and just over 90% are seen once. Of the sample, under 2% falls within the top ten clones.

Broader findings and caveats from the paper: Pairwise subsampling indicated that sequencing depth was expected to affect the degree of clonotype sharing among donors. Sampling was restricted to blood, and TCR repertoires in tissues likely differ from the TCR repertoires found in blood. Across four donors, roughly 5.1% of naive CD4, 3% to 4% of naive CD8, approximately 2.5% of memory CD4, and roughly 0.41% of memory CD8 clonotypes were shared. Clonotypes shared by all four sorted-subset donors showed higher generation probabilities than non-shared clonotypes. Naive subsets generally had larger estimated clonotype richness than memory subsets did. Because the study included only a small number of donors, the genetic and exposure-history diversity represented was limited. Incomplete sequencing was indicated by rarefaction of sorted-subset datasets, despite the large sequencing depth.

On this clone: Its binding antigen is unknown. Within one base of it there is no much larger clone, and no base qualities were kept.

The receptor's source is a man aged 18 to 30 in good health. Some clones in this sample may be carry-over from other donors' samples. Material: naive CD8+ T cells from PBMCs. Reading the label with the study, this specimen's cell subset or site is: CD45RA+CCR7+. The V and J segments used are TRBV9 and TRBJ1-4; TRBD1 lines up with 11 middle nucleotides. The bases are TGTGCCAGCAGCCTAGGACAGGGGGCTCAAAAACTGTTTTTT. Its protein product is CASSLGQGAQKLFF.